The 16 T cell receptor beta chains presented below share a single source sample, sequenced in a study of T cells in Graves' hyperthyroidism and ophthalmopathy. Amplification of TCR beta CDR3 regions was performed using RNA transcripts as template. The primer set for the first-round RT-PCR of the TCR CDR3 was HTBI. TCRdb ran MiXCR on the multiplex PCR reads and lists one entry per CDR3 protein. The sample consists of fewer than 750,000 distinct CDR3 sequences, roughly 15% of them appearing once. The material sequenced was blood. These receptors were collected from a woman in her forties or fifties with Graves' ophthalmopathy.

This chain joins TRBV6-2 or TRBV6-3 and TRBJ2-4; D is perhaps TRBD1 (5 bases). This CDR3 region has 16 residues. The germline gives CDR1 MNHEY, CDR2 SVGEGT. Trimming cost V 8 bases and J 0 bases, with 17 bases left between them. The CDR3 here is CASRPGLPRAKNIQYF. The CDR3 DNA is TGTGCCAGCCGACCAGGGCTTCCCCGAGCCAAAAACATTCAGTACTTC.

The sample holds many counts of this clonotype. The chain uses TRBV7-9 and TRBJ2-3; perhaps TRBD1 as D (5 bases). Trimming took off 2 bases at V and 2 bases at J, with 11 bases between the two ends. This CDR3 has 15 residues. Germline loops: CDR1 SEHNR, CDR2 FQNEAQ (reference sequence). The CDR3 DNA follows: TGTGCCAGCAGCTTATACAGGTTTTTCACAGATACGCAGTATTTT. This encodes CASSLYRFFTDTQYF. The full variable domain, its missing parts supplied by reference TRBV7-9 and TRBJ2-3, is DTGVSQNPRHKITKRGQNVTFRCDPISEHNRLYWYRQTLGQGPEFLTYFQNEAQLEKSRLLSDRFSAERPKGSFSTLEIQRTEQGDSAMYLCASSLYRFFTDTQYFGPGTRLTVL.

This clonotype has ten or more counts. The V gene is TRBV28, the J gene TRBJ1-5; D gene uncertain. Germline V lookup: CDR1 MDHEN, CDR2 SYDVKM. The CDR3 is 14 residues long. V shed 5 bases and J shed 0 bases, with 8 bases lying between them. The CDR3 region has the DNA TGTGCCAGCAGTACCTGGGCTAGCAATCAGCCCCAGCATTTT. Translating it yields CASSTWASNQPQHF.

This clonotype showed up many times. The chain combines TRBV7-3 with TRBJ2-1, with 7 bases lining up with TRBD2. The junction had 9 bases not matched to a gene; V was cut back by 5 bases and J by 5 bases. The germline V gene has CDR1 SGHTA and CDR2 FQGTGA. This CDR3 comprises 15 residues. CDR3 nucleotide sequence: TGTGCCAGCAGCACCGGACTAGGAAGAAACAATGAGCAGTTCTTC. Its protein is CASSTGLGRNNEQFF.

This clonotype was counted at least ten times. The CDR3 DNA reads TGTGCCTGGAGCGGAACGTACATGCGAAATGGCTACACCTTC. Residues: CAWSGTYMRNGYTF. The rearrangement joins TRBV30 to TRBJ1-2; D gene unclear. Germline CDR1 is GTSNPN and CDR2 is SVGIG (reference sequence). The CDR3 has 14 residues. Trimming pared 3 bases from V and 6 bases from J, leaving 17 bases between.

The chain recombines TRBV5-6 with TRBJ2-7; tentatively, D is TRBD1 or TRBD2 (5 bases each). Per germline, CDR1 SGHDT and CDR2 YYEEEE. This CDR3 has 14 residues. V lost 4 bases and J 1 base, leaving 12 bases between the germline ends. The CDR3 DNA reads TGTGCCAGCAGCCCGGGACCGATATCCTACGAGCAGTACTTC. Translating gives CASSPGPISYEQYF.

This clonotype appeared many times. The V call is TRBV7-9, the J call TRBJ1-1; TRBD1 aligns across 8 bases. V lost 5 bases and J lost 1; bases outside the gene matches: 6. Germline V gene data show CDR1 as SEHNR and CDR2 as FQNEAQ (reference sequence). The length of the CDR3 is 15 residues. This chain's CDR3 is CASSTRTGQNTEAFF. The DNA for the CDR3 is TGTGCCAGCAGCACCCGGACAGGGCAGAACACTGAAGCTTTCTTT. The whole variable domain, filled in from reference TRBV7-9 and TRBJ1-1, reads DTGVSQNPRHKITKRGQNVTFRCDPISEHNRLYWYRQTLGQGPEFLTYFQNEAQLEKSRLLSDRFSAERPKGSFSTLEIQRTEQGDSAMYLCASSTRTGQNTEAFFGQGTRLTVV.

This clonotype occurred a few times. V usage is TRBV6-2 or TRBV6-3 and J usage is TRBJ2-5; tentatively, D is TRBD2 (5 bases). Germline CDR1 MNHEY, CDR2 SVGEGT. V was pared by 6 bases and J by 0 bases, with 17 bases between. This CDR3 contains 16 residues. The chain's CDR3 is CASRDRDKKNQETQYF. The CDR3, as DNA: TGTGCCAGCAGGGACCGGGATAAAAAAAACCAAGAGACCCAGTACTTC.

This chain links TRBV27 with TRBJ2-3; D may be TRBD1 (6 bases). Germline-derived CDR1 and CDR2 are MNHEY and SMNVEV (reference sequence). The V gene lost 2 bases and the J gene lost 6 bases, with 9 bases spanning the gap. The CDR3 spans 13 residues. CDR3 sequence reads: CASSLRDKDTQYF. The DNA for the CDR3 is TGTGCCAGCAGTTTAAGGGACAAGGATACGCAGTATTTT.

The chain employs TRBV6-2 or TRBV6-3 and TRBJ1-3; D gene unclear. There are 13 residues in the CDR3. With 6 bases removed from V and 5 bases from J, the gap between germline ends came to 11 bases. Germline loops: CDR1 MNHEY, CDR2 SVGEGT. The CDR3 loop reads CASSHTRRNTIYF. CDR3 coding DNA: TGTGCCAGCAGCCACACCAGAAGAAACACCATATATTTT.

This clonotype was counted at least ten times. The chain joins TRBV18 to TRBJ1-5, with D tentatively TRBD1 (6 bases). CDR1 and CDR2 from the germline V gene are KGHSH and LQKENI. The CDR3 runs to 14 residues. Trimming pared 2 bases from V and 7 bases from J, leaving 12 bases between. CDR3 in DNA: TGTGCCAGCTCACCAGGGACATTCAACCAGCCCCAGCATTTT. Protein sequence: CASSPGTFNQPQHF. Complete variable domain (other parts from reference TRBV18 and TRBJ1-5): NAGVMQNPRHLVRRRGQEARLRCSPMKGHSHVYWYRQLPEEGLKFMVYLQKENIIDESGMPKERFSAEFPKEGPSILRIQQVVRGDSAAYFCASSPGTFNQPQHFGDGTRLSIL.

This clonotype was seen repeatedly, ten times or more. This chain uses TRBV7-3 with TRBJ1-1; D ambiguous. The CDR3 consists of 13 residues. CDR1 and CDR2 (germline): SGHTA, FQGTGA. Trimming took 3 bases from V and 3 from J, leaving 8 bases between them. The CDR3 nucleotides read TGTGCCAGCAGCTTTTATGGCGACACTGAAGCTTTCTTT. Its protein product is CASSFYGDTEAFF.

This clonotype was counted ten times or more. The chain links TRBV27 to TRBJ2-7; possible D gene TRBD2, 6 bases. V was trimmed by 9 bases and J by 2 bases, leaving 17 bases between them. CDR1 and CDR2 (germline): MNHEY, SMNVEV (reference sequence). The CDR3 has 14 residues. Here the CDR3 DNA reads TGTGCCAGTCGAGGCGGAGGGTCCCCCTACGAGCAGTACTTC. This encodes CASRGGGSPYEQYF.

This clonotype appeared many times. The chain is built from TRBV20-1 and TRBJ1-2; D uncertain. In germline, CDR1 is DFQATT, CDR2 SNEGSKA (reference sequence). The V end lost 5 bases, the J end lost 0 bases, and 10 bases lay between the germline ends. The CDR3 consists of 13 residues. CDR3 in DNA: TGCAGTGCTGGCCTGGGAGCTAACTATGGCTACACCTTC. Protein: CSAGLGANYGYTF.

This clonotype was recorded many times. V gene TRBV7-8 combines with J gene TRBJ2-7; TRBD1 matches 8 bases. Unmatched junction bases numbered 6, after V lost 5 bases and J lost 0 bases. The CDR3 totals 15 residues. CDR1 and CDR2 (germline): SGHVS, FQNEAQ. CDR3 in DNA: TGTGCCAGCAGCAGGGACAGGTTTAGCTCCTACGAGCAGTACTTC. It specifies CASSRDRFSSYEQYF.

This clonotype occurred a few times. CDR3 in amino acids: CSASLAGGGAGELFF. The DNA of the CDR3 is TGCAGTGCTAGTCTAGCGGGAGGGGGGGCCGGGGAGCTGTTTTTT. The genes are TRBV20-1 and TRBJ2-2; the match to TRBD2 covers 12 bases. CDR1 is DFQATT, CDR2 SNEGSKA, per germline (reference sequence). Trimming at V came to 3 bases and at J to 6 bases, leaving 5 bases not matched to a gene. This CDR3 comprises 15 residues.